These T cell receptor beta chains were read from a single sample in a study of shared clonotypes between healthy human individuals. Clones were read by immunoSEQ multiplex PCR, and TCRdb kept only the in-frame ones, dropping some. This repertoire shows roughly 1,100,000 clones, 65% to 80% found once; its top ten account for less than 1.5%. Sequencing was performed on memory CD4+ T cells sorted from blood. Receptor source: a man between 18 and 35 years old in good health. CDR3s include the opening cysteine and the closing phenylalanine or tryptophan. Fields, in order: J gene, V gene, D gene, clone size, CDR3 DNA, CDR3 protein. The D gene is left open where the match is weak. Not every row has a clone size; where given, it reads once, few, many or a size class.

j_call: TRBJ2-7
v_call: TRBV5-1
d_call: TRBD1
clone_size: NA
cdr3_nt: TGCGCCAGCAGCTTGAAATACCGTGGGACAGACTACGAGCAGTACTTC
cdr3_aa: CASSLKYRGTDYEQYF

j_call: TRBJ1-1
v_call: TRBV5-1
d_call: NA
clone_size: NA
cdr3_nt: TGCGCCAGCAGCTACGGAACAGGGCTCGGAGGATCGACTGAAGCTTTCTTT
cdr3_aa: CASSYGTGLGGSTEAFF

j_call: TRBJ1-1
v_call: TRBV20-1
d_call: NA
clone_size: few
cdr3_nt: TGCAGTGCTAGACGGAACACTGAAGCTTTCTTT
cdr3_aa: CSARRNTEAFF

j_call: TRBJ1-5
v_call: TRBV27
d_call: TRBD1
clone_size: NA
cdr3_nt: TGTGCCAGCAGTTCTACCGGGACAGGGGACAATCAGCCCCAGCATTTT
cdr3_aa: CASSSTGTGDNQPQHF

j_call: TRBJ1-5
v_call: TRBV7-2
d_call: TRBD1
clone_size: many
cdr3_nt: TGTGCCAGCAGCCTCAGACAGGGCACTCAGCCCCAGCATTTT
cdr3_aa: CASSLRQGTQPQHF

j_call: TRBJ2-1
v_call: TRBV28
d_call: NA
clone_size: NA
cdr3_nt: TGTGCCAGCAGTCGCTTCATAGTCGCGGACAATCGGCAGTTCTTC
cdr3_aa: CASSRFIVADNRQFF

j_call: TRBJ2-3
v_call: TRBV11-2
d_call: NA
clone_size: NA
cdr3_nt: TGTGCCAGCAGCGGGGGTGTGGGGGCAGCAGATACGCAGTATTTT
cdr3_aa: CASSGGVGAADTQYF

j_call: TRBJ2-5
v_call: TRBV7-2
d_call: TRBD2
clone_size: NA
cdr3_nt: TGTGCCAGCAGCCCCCCCGGGTACTGGGGGGGGAGGCGAGAGACCCAGTACTTC
cdr3_aa: CASSPPGYWGGRRETQYF

j_call: TRBJ2-7
v_call: TRBV7-9
d_call: NA
clone_size: once
cdr3_nt: TGTGCCAGCAGCTCGACTCCGGGGTACGAGCAGTACTTC
cdr3_aa: CASSSTPGYEQYF

j_call: TRBJ2-5
v_call: TRBV5-1
d_call: NA
clone_size: NA
cdr3_nt: TGCGCCAGCAGCTTGGGGGGGCTAGGAGAGACCCAGTACTTC
cdr3_aa: CASSLGGLGETQYF

j_call: TRBJ2-7
v_call: TRBV30
d_call: NA
clone_size: NA
cdr3_nt: TGTGCCTGGAGTGGTCTCTCCTACGAGCAGTACTTC
cdr3_aa: CAWSGLSYEQYF

j_call: TRBJ2-5
v_call: TRBV19
d_call: TRBD1
clone_size: NA
cdr3_nt: TGTGCCAGTAGCCGGGGACAGGGGGAGACCCAGTACTTC
cdr3_aa: CASSRGQGETQYF

j_call: TRBJ1-1
v_call: TRBV19
d_call: NA
clone_size: once
cdr3_nt: TGTGCCAGTAATCCAGACAGGTTGGACACTGAAGCTTTCTTT
cdr3_aa: CASNPDRLDTEAFF

j_call: TRBJ2-7
v_call: TRBV2
d_call: NA
clone_size: once
cdr3_nt: TGTGCCAGCAGTGGGAGGTCCTACGAGCAGTACTTC
cdr3_aa: CASSGRSYEQYF

j_call: TRBJ2-7
v_call: TRBV15
d_call: NA
clone_size: NA
cdr3_nt: TGTGCCACCAGCAGAGGGGGGCAGTTGGGCGACGAGCAGTACTTC
cdr3_aa: CATSRGGQLGDEQYF

j_call: TRBJ2-4
v_call: TRBV5-6
d_call: TRBD1
clone_size: few
cdr3_nt: TGTGCCAGCAGCTTGCTTGAGGGGGCCCAGTACTTC
cdr3_aa: CASSLLEGAQYF

j_call: TRBJ2-7
v_call: TRBV5-4
d_call: NA
clone_size: few
cdr3_nt: TGTGCCAGCAGGGAAAGACAGACGGGCGAGCAGTACTTC
cdr3_aa: CASRERQTGEQYF

j_call: TRBJ2-7
v_call: TRBV7-9
d_call: NA
clone_size: NA
cdr3_nt: TGTGCCAGCAGCCCCCGGGACGGGATCTCCTACGAGCAGTACTTC
cdr3_aa: CASSPRDGISYEQYF

j_call: TRBJ1-1
v_call: TRBV6-1
d_call: TRBD1
clone_size: NA
cdr3_nt: TGTGCCAGCAGGGAGAGGGGGCAGGGCACTGAAGCTTTCTTT
cdr3_aa: CASRERGQGTEAFF

j_call: TRBJ2-1
v_call: TRBV10-1
d_call: NA
clone_size: once
cdr3_nt: TGCGCCAGCAGTGACAGGGGCAATGAGCAGTTCTTC
cdr3_aa: CASSDRGNEQFF

j_call: TRBJ2-5
v_call: TRBV7-2
d_call: TRBD2
clone_size: few
cdr3_nt: TGTGCCAGCAGCTCGCCCGCGACTAGCGGGGCGGCAGGGACCCAGTACTTC
cdr3_aa: CASSSPATSGAAGTQYF

j_call: TRBJ1-1
v_call: TRBV6-1
d_call: NA
clone_size: NA
cdr3_nt: TGTGCCAGCAGTGAGGGTTCGAGGGGATCGAACACTGAAGCTTTCTTT
cdr3_aa: CASSEGSRGSNTEAFF

j_call: TRBJ2-2
v_call: TRBV9
d_call: TRBD2
clone_size: once
cdr3_nt: TGTGCCAGCAGCGTAGGACGCGGGAGCTCCACCGGGGAGCTGTTTTTT
cdr3_aa: CASSVGRGSSTGELFF

j_call: TRBJ2-7
v_call: TRBV5-6
d_call: NA
clone_size: many
cdr3_nt: TGTGCCAGCAGCTTGTACCTTTACTCCTACGAGCAGTACTTC
cdr3_aa: CASSLYLYSYEQYF

j_call: TRBJ2-5
v_call: TRBV5-1
d_call: TRBD2
clone_size: NA
cdr3_nt: TGCGCCAGCAGCCAAAGCGGGAGCCAAGAGACCCAGTACTTC
cdr3_aa: CASSQSGSQETQYF

j_call: TRBJ1-6
v_call: TRBV6-5
d_call: TRBD1
clone_size: few
cdr3_nt: TGTGCCACCAAGTGGGACAGAAATTCACCCCTCCACTTT
cdr3_aa: CATKWDRNSPLHF

j_call: TRBJ2-3
v_call: TRBV19
d_call: NA
clone_size: few
cdr3_nt: TGTGCCAGTAGTATTAACACCAAGTCTATCACAGATACGCAGTATTTT
cdr3_aa: CASSINTKSITDTQYF

j_call: TRBJ1-2
v_call: TRBV27
d_call: NA
clone_size: NA
cdr3_nt: TGTGCCAGCACTTCTTTGGGGACGGGGCTATATGGCTACACCTTC
cdr3_aa: CASTSLGTGLYGYTF

j_call: TRBJ1-1
v_call: TRBV18
d_call: TRBD1
clone_size: few
cdr3_nt: TGTGCCAGCTCACCCCGGGACAGCCTCACTGAAGCTTTCTTT
cdr3_aa: CASSPRDSLTEAFF

j_call: TRBJ1-6
v_call: TRBV7-2
d_call: TRBD1
clone_size: NA
cdr3_nt: TGTGCCAGCAGCAAACGGACAGGGGGTAATTCACCCCTCCACTTT
cdr3_aa: CASSKRTGGNSPLHF

j_call: TRBJ1-1
v_call: TRBV5-5
d_call: NA
clone_size: NA
cdr3_nt: TGTGCCAGCAGCTTGGGGACAGCCAACACTGAAGCTTTCTTT
cdr3_aa: CASSLGTANTEAFF

j_call: TRBJ1-1
v_call: TRBV11-3
d_call: NA
clone_size: NA
cdr3_nt: TGTGCCAGCAGCTACAGTCAGAACACTGAAGCTTTCTTT
cdr3_aa: CASSYSQNTEAFF

j_call: TRBJ1-2
v_call: TRBV12-5
d_call: TRBD1
clone_size: NA
cdr3_nt: TGTGCTAGTGGTCAGGCCGAGGGGGCGCTTGGCTACACCTTC
cdr3_aa: CASGQAEGALGYTF

j_call: TRBJ1-1
v_call: TRBV27
d_call: NA
clone_size: NA
cdr3_nt: TGTGCCAGCAGTTTAGGGCCAACAAATACTGAAGCTTTCTTT
cdr3_aa: CASSLGPTNTEAFF

j_call: TRBJ2-2
v_call: TRBV27
d_call: NA
clone_size: NA
cdr3_nt: TGTGCCAGCAGATTGTCCGGGACCACAAAGCCCCCCACCGGGGAGCTGTTTTTT
cdr3_aa: CASRLSGTTKPPTGELFF

j_call: TRBJ1-2
v_call: TRBV6-6
d_call: TRBD1
clone_size: NA
cdr3_nt: TGTGCCAGCAGTTACGGGACAGGGGCCTATGGCTACACCTTC
cdr3_aa: CASSYGTGAYGYTF

j_call: TRBJ1-1
v_call: TRBV5-1
d_call: NA
clone_size: NA
cdr3_nt: TGCGCCAGCAGCAAAACACGGGTGGAGGAAGCTTTCTTT
cdr3_aa: CASSKTRVEEAFF

j_call: TRBJ1-1
v_call: TRBV5-1
d_call: NA
clone_size: few
cdr3_nt: TGCGCCAGCAGCTTACGGGCTACCATGAACACTGAAGCTTTCTTT
cdr3_aa: CASSLRATMNTEAFF

j_call: TRBJ1-2
v_call: TRBV7-9
d_call: NA
clone_size: NA
cdr3_nt: TGTGCCAGCAGCCTTAAGACGCCCTCCGATGGCTACACCTTC
cdr3_aa: CASSLKTPSDGYTF

j_call: TRBJ1-5
v_call: TRBV6-1
d_call: NA
clone_size: few
cdr3_nt: TGTGCCAGCAGTGACGGGGGCAGGGGCCTGTCTGGCAATCAGCCCCAGCATTTT
cdr3_aa: CASSDGGRGLSGNQPQHF

j_call: TRBJ1-5
v_call: TRBV6-6
d_call: NA
clone_size: NA
cdr3_nt: TGTGCCAGCAGGGAGGCAGGGATGAATCAGCCCCAGCATTTT
cdr3_aa: CASREAGMNQPQHF

j_call: TRBJ2-5
v_call: TRBV10-3
d_call: TRBD2
clone_size: NA
cdr3_nt: TGTGCCATCAGTGCTAGCGGGGGGACCCAAGAGACCCAGTACTTC
cdr3_aa: CAISASGGTQETQYF

j_call: TRBJ1-6
v_call: TRBV5-6
d_call: TRBD1
clone_size: NA
cdr3_nt: TGTGCCAGCAGACAGAAACAGGGGTACTCCTATAATTCACCCCTCCACTTT
cdr3_aa: CASRQKQGYSYNSPLHF

j_call: TRBJ2-3
v_call: TRBV7-9
d_call: NA
clone_size: NA
cdr3_nt: TGTGCCAGCAGCTTAGGCGGCACAGATACGCAGTATTTT
cdr3_aa: CASSLGGTDTQYF